This TCR beta chain was captured in a study of T cell repertoires in cytomegalovirus infection. One entry per CDR3 protein results from TCRdb running MiXCR on the reads. The sample yields 650,000 to 900,000 distinct CDR3 sequences, roughly 29% seen once. Per the germline V gene, CDR1 is ENHRY and CDR2 is SYGVKD. The CDR3 length is 15 residues. The V end was cut by 4 bases, the J end by 0 bases, with 12 bases between. This clonotype has a handful of counts. The antigen remains undetermined. The clonotype originates from a human donor in good health (CMV status not recorded). Some clones in this sample may be carry-over from other donors' samples. The sample in question was cultured CD8+ T cells from PBMCs, obtained from culture after CMV antigen stimulation. This chain connects TRBV10-3 to TRBJ1-1; possible D gene TRBD1, 6 bases. CDR3 nucleotides: TGTGCCATCAGTGCCCTGACAGGAATGAACACTGAAGCTTTCTTT. Translation gives CAISALTGMNTEAFF.